In its sample, the clone carrying this TCR beta chain was seen many times. Its antigen is currently unknown. This record belongs to a study of molecular identifiers for immune sequencing clone quantification. Generation of bulk TCR libraries relied on previously described methods and listed TCR primers. From the PCR reads, TCRdb called clonotypes with MiXCR, one entry per CDR3 protein. The table has approximately 90,000 distinct CDR3 sequences, roughly 26% seen once. The germline V and J ends were trimmed by 8 bases and 1 base, with 36 bases remaining between them. CDR1 and CDR2 (germline): MGHRA, YSYEKL. The length of the CDR3 is 22 residues. General study findings and limits: Clones that exceeded 20 RNA copies held over 97% of effector molecules, yet under 1% in naive cells. Detecting spiked Jurkat TCR RNA from one cell among about 910,000 naive cells was reportedly possible. Highly expanded clone sizes could end up underestimated if a barcode were shared by identical TCR molecules.

The J gene is TRBJ2-4, the V gene TRBV4-1; a weak D match, TRBD2 (5 bases). Sequencing used naive CD8+ T cells from blood, with Jurkat cell RNA spiked in. Specified subset: FACS-sorted CD8+CD4-CCR7+CD45RA+ naive T cells. The sequence came from a human donor in good health. Some libraries in this study had Jurkat cell RNA spiked in. The CDR3 region is CASQRQPGMAGSTERAKNIQYF. The CDR3 DNA sequence: TGCGCCAGCCAGCGCCAGCCGGGGATGGCGGGCAGTACCGAAAGGGCCAAAAACATTCAGTACTTC.